This T cell receptor (beta chain) was sequenced for a study of response to subunit inactivated influenza vaccine. The CDR3 is 13 residues long. Trimming left V 6 bases short and J 0 bases short, with 6 bases between. In germline, CDR1 is DFQATT, CDR2 SNEGSKA (reference sequence). On this clonotype itself: Its target is unknown.

General study findings and limits: The authors offered the suggestion that each seasonal influenza vaccination recruits few new T cells.

TCRdb called the RT-PCR reads again in MiXCR, with one record for every CDR3 protein. The sample carries around 570,000 distinct CDR3 sequences, under 9% recorded once. The sequencing here drew on PBMCs from blood, taken about 24 months after vaccination. The chain combines TRBV20-1 with TRBJ1-6; D gene unclear. The origin of this receptor is a man between 50 and 75 years old who received an inactivated influenza vaccine. The CDR3 sequence: CSAGGSYNSPLHF. The CDR3 DNA follows: TGCAGTGCCGGCGGCTCCTATAATTCACCCCTCCACTTT.